This is a list of T cell receptor beta chains from one sample in a study of blood T cell repertoires in COVID-19. TCRdb keeps only in-frame clones here, not all; method: immunoSEQ multiplex PCR. The sample carries 200,000 to 250,000 clones, about 88% recorded once. The sample taken for sequencing was peripheral blood. The receptors shown here come from a woman aged 40 to 50 who had recovered from COVID-19. CDR3s include the opening cysteine and the closing phenylalanine or tryptophan. Each record gives: CDR3 protein, CDR3 DNA, clone size, D gene, V gene, J gene. The D gene is left open where the match is weak. Not all rows give a size; the values are once, few, many and, for expanded clones, a class.

cdr3_aa: CASSSGGAKTQYF
cdr3_nt: TGTGCCAGTAGTAGCGGGGGGGCCAAGACCCAGTACTTC
clone_size: -
d_call: TRBD2
v_call: TRBV19
j_call: TRBJ2-5

cdr3_aa: CASSGTSGGAIDEQFF
cdr3_nt: TGTGCCAGCAGCGGGACTAGCGGGGGGGCCATTGATGAGCAGTTCTTC
clone_size: -
d_call: TRBD2
v_call: TRBV9
j_call: TRBJ2-1

cdr3_aa: CASSPGLAGAKNIQYF
cdr3_nt: TGTGCCAGCTCACCGGGACTAGCGGGAGCCAAAAACATTCAGTACTTC
clone_size: -
d_call: TRBD2
v_call: TRBV18
j_call: TRBJ2-4

cdr3_aa: CAWKSGTTEKLFF
cdr3_nt: TGTGCCTGGAAGTCCGGGACAACCGAAAAACTGTTTTTT
clone_size: -
d_call: -
v_call: TRBV30
j_call: TRBJ1-4

cdr3_aa: CASSGQVGETQYF
cdr3_nt: TGTGCCAGTAGCGGACAGGTGGGAGAGACCCAGTACTTC
clone_size: -
d_call: TRBD1
v_call: TRBV19
j_call: TRBJ2-5

cdr3_aa: CASTGQGYNEQFF
cdr3_nt: TGTGCCAGTACGGGCCAGGGCTACAATGAGCAGTTCTTC
clone_size: -
d_call: -
v_call: TRBV19
j_call: TRBJ2-1

cdr3_aa: CASSPLAGGSTDTQYF
cdr3_nt: TGCGCCAGCAGCCCTCTAGCGGGGGGAAGCACAGATACGCAGTATTTT
clone_size: -
d_call: TRBD2
v_call: TRBV4-3
j_call: TRBJ2-3

cdr3_aa: CASSSPGQGMHEQYF
cdr3_nt: TGTGCCAGCAGTTCCCCGGGACAGGGGATGCACGAGCAGTACTTC
clone_size: -
d_call: TRBD1
v_call: TRBV6-2/TRBV6-3
j_call: TRBJ2-7

cdr3_aa: CASSYRQAYGYTF
cdr3_nt: TGTGCCAGCAGTTATAGACAGGCGTATGGCTACACCTTC
clone_size: once
d_call: -
v_call: TRBV6-5
j_call: TRBJ1-2

cdr3_aa: CASSLSQGASYEQYF
cdr3_nt: TGTGCCAGCAGTTTATCCCAGGGGGCCTCCTACGAGCAGTACTTC
clone_size: -
d_call: TRBD1
v_call: TRBV27
j_call: TRBJ2-7

cdr3_aa: CAISGGGTSGYNEQFF
cdr3_nt: TGTGCCATCAGTGGGGGGGGGACTAGCGGCTACAATGAGCAGTTCTTC
clone_size: -
d_call: TRBD2
v_call: TRBV10-3
j_call: TRBJ2-1

cdr3_aa: CASSPAGQDPYGYTF
cdr3_nt: TGTGCCAGCAGCCCAGCGGGACAGGACCCCTATGGCTACACCTTC
clone_size: -
d_call: TRBD1
v_call: TRBV11-2
j_call: TRBJ1-2

cdr3_aa: CASSDRSGANNEQFF
cdr3_nt: TGTGCCAGTAGCGACCGAAGCGGAGCGAACAATGAGCAGTTCTTC
clone_size: -
d_call: -
v_call: TRBV19
j_call: TRBJ2-1

cdr3_aa: CASSIDQGAKGWNYGYTF
cdr3_nt: TGTGCCAGTAGTATCGATCAGGGGGCAAAAGGCTGGAACTATGGCTACACCTTC
clone_size: few
d_call: TRBD1
v_call: TRBV19
j_call: TRBJ1-2

cdr3_aa: CASSPRGGNGELFF
cdr3_nt: TGTGCCAGCAGTCCAAGGGGGGGGAACGGGGAGCTGTTTTTT
clone_size: -
d_call: -
v_call: TRBV28
j_call: TRBJ2-2

cdr3_aa: CASSDGHEQYF
cdr3_nt: TGTGCCAGCAGTGACGGCCACGAGCAGTACTTC
clone_size: -
d_call: -
v_call: TRBV6-4
j_call: TRBJ2-7

cdr3_aa: CASSQDNQAPTEAFF
cdr3_nt: TGCGCCAGCAGCCAAGATAACCAGGCGCCCACTGAAGCTTTCTTT
clone_size: -
d_call: -
v_call: TRBV4-1
j_call: TRBJ1-1

cdr3_aa: CASSFKVTGGDTQYF
cdr3_nt: TGTGCCAGCAGCTTCAAAGTTACTGGAGGAGATACGCAGTATTTT
clone_size: -
d_call: -
v_call: TRBV5-4
j_call: TRBJ2-3

cdr3_aa: CASSRPGTGGYYGYTF
cdr3_nt: TGTGCCAGCAGCCGCCCTGGAACAGGGGGGTACTATGGCTACACCTTC
clone_size: -
d_call: TRBD1
v_call: TRBV5-6
j_call: TRBJ1-2

cdr3_aa: CASSIEAGGETQYF
cdr3_nt: TGTGCCAGTAGTATCGAGGCTGGAGGAGAGACCCAGTACTTC
clone_size: once
d_call: -
v_call: TRBV19
j_call: TRBJ2-5

cdr3_aa: CASSRRDKMYYEQYF
cdr3_nt: TGTGCCAGCAGCCGCCGGGACAAAATGTACTACGAGCAGTACTTC
clone_size: -
d_call: -
v_call: TRBV5-8
j_call: TRBJ2-7

cdr3_aa: CASSFNTGAGNEQFF
cdr3_nt: TGTGCCAGCAGCTTCAACACCGGGGCGGGAAATGAGCAGTTCTTC
clone_size: -
d_call: -
v_call: TRBV7-2
j_call: TRBJ2-1

cdr3_aa: CASSQQETQYF
cdr3_nt: TGTGCCAGCAGCCAACAAGAGACCCAGTACTTC
clone_size: -
d_call: -
v_call: TRBV11-2
j_call: TRBJ2-5

cdr3_aa: CAWSRSTNEKLFF
cdr3_nt: TGTGCCTGGTCGAGATCAACTAATGAAAAACTGTTTTTT
clone_size: -
d_call: -
v_call: TRBV30
j_call: TRBJ1-4

cdr3_aa: CASSYEAGGIDTF
cdr3_nt: TGTGCCAGCAGTTACGAGGCAGGGGGCATCGACACCTTC
clone_size: few
d_call: TRBD1
v_call: TRBV6-5
j_call: TRBJ1-2

cdr3_aa: CASSLVLPGGQRLYEQYF
cdr3_nt: TGTGCCAGCAGCTTAGTTTTGCCTGGGGGACAGCGCCTCTACGAGCAGTACTTC
clone_size: -
d_call: TRBD1
v_call: TRBV7-9
j_call: TRBJ2-7

cdr3_aa: CASRRTGGGNEQFF
cdr3_nt: TGTGCCAGCAGGAGGACAGGGGGAGGCAATGAGCAGTTCTTC
clone_size: -
d_call: TRBD1
v_call: TRBV6-6
j_call: TRBJ2-1

cdr3_aa: CASSQRLAGGTQYF
cdr3_nt: TGTGCCAGCAGCCAAAGACTAGCGGGGGGTACGCAGTATTTT
clone_size: -
d_call: TRBD2
v_call: TRBV13
j_call: TRBJ2-3

cdr3_aa: CASRLDRWNTIYF
cdr3_nt: TGTGCCAGCAGACTGGACAGATGGAACACCATATATTTT
clone_size: -
d_call: -
v_call: TRBV6-5
j_call: TRBJ1-3

cdr3_aa: CASSPQSNTEAFF
cdr3_nt: TGTGCCAGCAGTCCACAATCGAACACTGAAGCTTTCTTT
clone_size: -
d_call: -
v_call: TRBV11-3
j_call: TRBJ1-1

cdr3_aa: CATSDRSRANEQFF
cdr3_nt: TGTGCCACCAGTGATCGAAGCAGGGCCAATGAGCAGTTCTTC
clone_size: -
d_call: -
v_call: TRBV24-1
j_call: TRBJ2-1

cdr3_aa: CASSSGTEGYTF
cdr3_nt: TGTGCCAGCAGTTCGGGGACAGAGGGCTACACCTTC
clone_size: few
d_call: TRBD1
v_call: TRBV6-6
j_call: TRBJ1-2

cdr3_aa: CASRSRFRDITYEQYF
cdr3_nt: TGTGCCAGCAGATCACGCTTCCGGGACATAACCTACGAGCAGTACTTC
clone_size: -
d_call: -
v_call: TRBV28
j_call: TRBJ2-7

cdr3_aa: CASSPRARPGGSIIEQFF
cdr3_nt: TGTGCCAGCAGCCCCCGAGCCCGGCCCGGGGGTTCTATTATTGAGCAGTTCTTC
clone_size: -
d_call: -
v_call: TRBV11-2
j_call: TRBJ2-1